This T cell receptor (beta chain) was sequenced for a study of cytomegalovirus exposure and HLA in healthy donors. PCR amplification relied on 60 Vbeta primers (plus 13 Jbeta primers). Using immunoSEQ multiplex PCR, the repertoire was profiled, and TCRdb retains in-frame clones only, with some absent. The data show more than 90,000 clones, with roughly 74% seen just once and about 0.92% held by the top ten. The CDR3 contains 13 residues. Germline lookup yields CDR1 SGHRS and CDR2 YFSETQ. Trimming left V 2 bases short and J 0 bases short, with 5 bases between. This sequence was found in a woman under 40 in good health and CMV-seronegative. The chain is built from TRBV5-1 and TRBJ1-1; D is unresolved. The sample was PBMCs. The DNA of the CDR3 is TGCGCCAGCAGCTTTCCCTTGAACACTGAAGCTTTCTTT. This translates into CASSFPLNTEAFF.